A single T cell receptor (beta chain) is shown here with its context. Its antigen specificity is not known. No much larger clonotype is one base removed from it; base qualities were not supplied. This sample is part of a study of PD-L1 blockade in urothelial cancer (dated by TCRdb to about 2017). Study-level background: Therapy was started around 2014 for all patients, and atezolizumab 1,200 mg was administered intravenously every 3 weeks. Durable clinical benefit was defined as a progression-free survival longer than 6 months, and TCR features were additionally tested against progression-free survival and overall survival. Under 10 patients achieved durable clinical benefit and around 19 did not. Blood samples were analyzed 3 weeks after the start of treatment (second dose) and 6 weeks after the start of treatment. Somatic, immune and clinical correlates of response to PD-L1 blockade with atezolizumab in urothelial cancer were the focus of an exploratory multi-omic analysis. Blood samples gave median yields of approximately 130,000 T cells and tens of thousands of unique TCRs, along with a median clonality of roughly 0.08. In the same patients, pretreatment tumors underwent whole exome sequencing and RNA sequencing in addition to TCR sequencing. An ECOG performance status of 0 or 1 was recorded for the patients, and 0 to 3 prior chemotherapy regimens had been received by the patients. About nine tenths of the roughly 29 patients were identified as males with urothelial cancer of bladder origin, and a prior smoking history was reported by 18 of 29 patients. Pretreatment tumor samples, along with matched peripheral blood serially collected before and after atezolizumab treatment, were subjected to TCR sequencing. Just over 28 patients had pretreatment blood TCR-seq, approximately 24 had at least one posttreatment blood collection, and approximately 24 had tumor TCR-seq. What the study reported, not specific to this receptor: Because of the small sample size (n ≈ 31) and the many exploratory analyses performed, the results are intended to be regarded as hypothesis-generating. A pretreatment peripheral blood TCR clonality below the median was linked to improved progression-free and overall survival. At 3 weeks after the start of treatment, tumor-associated TCR clones in peripheral blood had expanded more in patients with durable benefit (n ≈ 24, p = 0.022).

Each PCR received spiked-in synthetic TCR analog templates so that absolute template abundance could be estimated from read counts. Using the immunoSEQ assay, TCRbeta CDR3 regions were amplified from genomic DNA with bias-controlled V and J gene primers. Rearranged TCRbeta segments were sequenced at approximately 20X coverage. The paper's processing steps were these. Clustering was used to correct sequencing errors, and CDR3s were annotated against IMGT to assign V, D and J genes. Only productive TCRbeta rearrangements were used in downstream analyses, excluding out-of-frame or stop-codon sequences. Clonality was computed as one minus Shannon entropy normalized by the log of the number of unique productive sequences. Fisher's exact test with Benjamini-Hochberg correction, using a cutoff of adjusted p below 0.01, was how clones that differed between time points or between blood and tumor were identified. TCRdb retrieved this table from immuneACCESS and kept in-frame rearrangements only. Not all clones are present; in checked studies, unresolved V genes account for under half, and no reason is known for the remainder. That table furnishes V, J and clone size, whereas the DNA furnished D and trimming. A total of some 40,000 clones appear in this sample, about 90% of them only once. The ten largest clones add up to about 7.3% of the sample.

V sheds 4 bases and J sheds 0 bases, leaving 22 bases between their ends. There are 19 amino acids in the CDR3, from cysteine to phenylalanine inclusive. Only the CDR3 DNA is retained, 57 bases long and in frame from the first base. Looking up the germline V gene (reference sequence) yields CDR1 SEHNR and CDR2 FQNEAQ. The sample's time point, from its label and the paper: peripheral blood 6 weeks after treatment start. A total of 25 to 35 patients with locally advanced or metastatic urothelial carcinoma, treated at Memorial Sloan Kettering on a trial protocol, made up the cohort. Peripheral blood mononuclear cells were collected pretreatment and during treatment, with between 1 and 8 total time points obtained per patient. The Qiagen DNeasy Blood extraction kit was used to purify genomic DNA from total PBMCs and tumor samples. PBMCs were collected pretreatment and during treatment, and were isolated and stored as previously described.

The source material was PBMCs, sampled around atezolizumab (anti-PD-L1) treatment. The receptor's source is a man in his sixties or seventies with urothelial cancer. This chain is built from TRBV7-9 and TRBJ1-5; perhaps TRBD1 is the D gene, with 6 bases matching. The nucleotide sequence reads TGTGCCAGCAGCTCACAAAGGAGAGACAGGATCCATAGCAATCAGCCCCAGCATTTT. Its protein reads: CASSSQRRDRIHSNQPQHF.